Listed below are T cell receptor beta chains from one sample, sequenced in a study of T-cell reconstitution after alpha-beta-depleted transplantation in children. In TCRdb, the PCR reads were re-called with MiXCR into one record per CDR3 protein. The sample carries some 640,000 distinct CDR3 sequences, approximately 16% recorded once. The sequencing here drew on PBMCs from the stem cell graft donor, taken from the stem cell graft. The receptors were gathered from a human donor who donated a stem cell graft to a child with acute myeloid leukemia. Each CDR3 is given with its conserved first and last residue. A D gene is named only where the DNA matches it firmly. Size is omitted from some rows. Given values are once, few, many or a class for expanded clones.

clone_size d_call j_call v_call cdr3_aa cdr3_nt
few . TRBJ1-4 TRBV5-1 CASSGQWGNEKLFF TGCGCCAGCAGCGGACAGTGGGGTAATGAAAAACTGTTTTTT
. . TRBJ1-3 TRBV29-1 CSVDRDGGNTIYF TGCAGCGTGGACCGGGACGGTGGAAACACCATATATTTT
. . TRBJ1-1 TRBV7-6 CASSRTGTRNTEAFF TGTGCCAGCAGCCGCACAGGGACCCGGAACACTGAAGCTTTCTTT
many . TRBJ1-2 TRBV5-1 CASSLVRNYGYTF TGCGCCAGCAGCTTGGTTAGGAATTATGGCTACACCTTC
many . TRBJ2-2 TRBV6-5 CASSYSSGEYTGELFF TGTGCCAGCAGTTACTCCTCGGGGGAGTACACCGGGGAGCTGTTTTTT
few . TRBJ2-3 TRBV24-1 CATSLRDTQYF TGTGCCACCAGTCTACGGGATACGCAGTATTTT
few . TRBJ1-1 TRBV7-2 CASSPVTIEAFF TGTGCCAGCAGTCCCGTGACGATTGAAGCTTTCTTT
. . TRBJ2-3 TRBV12-3/TRBV12-4 CASSLRVTSPDTQYF TGTGCCAGCAGTTTAAGGGTGACATCTCCAGATACGCAGTATTTT
. . TRBJ1-6 TRBV6-2/TRBV6-3 CASSWVAKNSPLHF TGTGCCAGCAGTTGGGTGGCCAAAAATTCACCCCTCCACTTT
many . TRBJ2-4 TRBV20-1 CSAPPPSENIQYF TGCAGTGCCCCACCCCCTTCGGAAAACATTCAGTACTTC
few . TRBJ1-1 TRBV29-1 CSVTPGNTEAFF TGCAGCGTGACCCCGGGGAACACTGAAGCTTTCTTT
. . TRBJ2-5 TRBV20-1 CSARRVDLGETQYF TGCAGTGCTAGACGGGTGGATCTAGGAGAGACCCAGTACTTC
few . TRBJ2-7 TRBV7-2 CASSRAGAYEQYF TGTGCCAGCAGTCGGGCCGGGGCCTACGAGCAGTACTTC
many . TRBJ2-2 TRBV20-1 CSATWTQRGTGELFF TGCAGTGCCACCTGGACTCAGAGGGGCACCGGGGAGCTGTTTTTT
. . TRBJ2-2 TRBV9 CASSGGGKGTGELFF TGTGCCAGCAGCGGTGGTGGGAAGGGGACCGGGGAGCTGTTTTTT
many . TRBJ1-4 TRBV20-1 CSAPDAGHRATNEKLFF TGCAGTGCCCCGGACGCGGGCCATCGGGCAACTAATGAAAAACTGTTTTTT